This T cell receptor beta chain was documented in a study of cytomegalovirus exposure and HLA in healthy donors. The primer mix had 60 Vbeta and 13 Jbeta primers. Sequencing used immunoSEQ multiplex PCR; TCRdb keeps in-frame clones, though not all of them. The top ten clones hold 2% to 2.5% of a sample with 70,000 to 95,000 clones, over 75% of them seen once. Germline trimming cut 9 bases from V and 3 bases from J; bases unmatched to any gene: 20. The germline gives CDR1 MNHEY, CDR2 SMNVEV (reference sequence). The CDR3 sequence is 18 residues long. This TCR was recovered from a man aged 18 to 29 in good health and CMV-seronegative. Material for sequencing was PBMCs. The genes are TRBV27 and TRBJ2-3; 8 nucleotides agree with TRBD1. CDR3 bases: TGTGCCAGTTCCGGGACAGGCACTTTTGTGGGGGCGACAGATACGCAGTATTTT. Residues: CASSGTGTFVGATDTQYF.